A single sample gave rise to the 11 T cell receptor beta chains below, sequenced in a study of blood T cell repertoires in COVID-19. This table comes from immunoSEQ multiplex PCR, and its TCRdb copy is limited to in-frame clones, with some not included. This table has hundreds of thousands of clones, about nine tenths appearing once. The sequenced sample consisted of peripheral blood. These TCRs come from a woman in her twenties or thirties with COVID-19, enrolled during active disease.

CDR3: CASTPSSGSPETQYF. The CDR3 DNA reads TGTGCCAGCACCCCCTCAAGCGGGAGCCCAGAGACCCAGTACTTC. The chain is built from TRBV2 and TRBJ2-5; 8 nucleotides align to TRBD2. The CDR3 loop spans 15 amino acids. V shed 7 bases and J 4 bases; nucleotides not matched to a gene: 11. Germline V gene lookup returns CDR1 SNHLY and CDR2 FYNNEI. Full variable domain (remainder filled in from reference TRBV2 and TRBJ2-5): EPEVTQTPSHQVTQMGQEVILRCVPISNHLYFYWYRQILGQKVEFLVSFYNNEISEKSEIFDDQFSVERPDGSNFTLKIRSTKLEDSAMYFCASTPSSGSPETQYFGPGTRLLVL.

The J gene is TRBJ2-7, the V gene TRBV28, with 9 bases that match TRBD2. Germline CDR1 reads MDHEN; CDR2 reads SYDVKM. This CDR3 has 17 amino acids. The J segment lost 5 bases and the V segment lost 3 bases, leaving 14 bases of the junction unmatched. CDR3 DNA: TGTGCCAGCAGTTTGTTGAATAGCGGGAGCTGGTCCCACGAGCAGTACTTC. It is translated as CASSLLNSGSWSHEQYF.

CDR3 nucleotides: TGTGCCTGGAGTGTACTTCCCGGGGCCAACGTCCTGACTTTC. This codes for CAWSVLPGANVLTF. The J gene is TRBJ2-6, the V gene TRBV30; D ambiguous. Germline CDR1 and CDR2: GTSNPN and SVGIG (reference sequence). This CDR3 region has 14 residues. V gave up 0 bases and J gave up 4 bases, with 7 bases separating them.

This rearrangement joins TRBV4-3 to TRBJ2-2; D is perhaps TRBD1 (5 bases). Germline-derived CDR1 and CDR2 are LGHNA and YSLEER. The CDR3 is 16 residues long. V gave up 0 bases and J gave up 5 bases, with 13 bases separating them. CDR3 amino acids: CASSQEEGAQTGELFF. CDR3 DNA: TGCGCCAGCAGCCAAGAAGAAGGGGCGCAGACCGGGGAGCTGTTTTTT.

V and J are TRBV29-1 and TRBJ1-2; TRBD1 matches at 7 bases. Germline loops: CDR1 SQVTM, CDR2 ANQGSEA. V lost 7 bases, J lost 6 bases, and 8 bases stayed unmatched. CDR3 length: 12 amino acids. The CDR3 DNA sequence: TGCAGCGGCCAGACAGGGTTGGATGGCTACACCTTC. Protein: CSGQTGLDGYTF.

This clone was seen a handful of times. The chain joins TRBV27 to TRBJ1-6; D is possibly TRBD1 (5 bases). CDR1 is MNHEY, CDR2 SMNVEV, per germline (reference sequence). The CDR3 contains 16 residues. Trimming pared 6 bases from V and 12 bases from J, leaving 24 bases between. CDR3 in amino acids: CASSPSDRDIRGPLHF. The CDR3, as DNA: TGTGCCAGCAGCCCCTCCGACAGAGACATTCGAGGACCCCTCCACTTT.

In its sample, this clone was seen a few times. The chain has TRBV5-1 and TRBJ2-7; 9 bases align to TRBD1. Germline CDR1 and CDR2: SGHRS and YFSETQ. The CDR3 runs 14 residues. V dropped 9 bases and J dropped 4; count of bases not matched to a gene: 11. The CDR3 region is CATTPGTGPYEQYF. DNA of the CDR3: TGCGCCACTACCCCGGGGACAGGGCCTTACGAGCAGTACTTC. Full variable domain (remainder filled in from reference TRBV5-1 and TRBJ2-7): KAGVTQTPRYLIKTRGQQVTLSCSPISGHRSVSWYQQTPGQGLQFLFEYFSETQRNKGNFPGRFSGRQFSNSRSEMNVSTLELGDSALYLCATTPGTGPYEQYFGPGTRLTVT.

The DNA for the CDR3 is TGTGCCAGCAGTGGACACCTCAGGGACTATGGCTACACCTTC. This gives the protein CASSGHLRDYGYTF. This rearrangement joins TRBV2 to TRBJ1-2; D might be TRBD1 (5 bases). Germline CDR1 and CDR2: SNHLY and FYNNEI. V lost 4 bases to trimming and J lost 3 bases, with 12 bases between them. The CDR3 loop spans 14 amino acids.

This clone was seen a handful of times. V gene TRBV13 combines with J gene TRBJ2-3; 9 bases align to TRBD2. The CDR3 extends over 16 amino acids. J was trimmed by 1 base and V by 3 bases; bases with no gene match: 5. Germline lookup yields CDR1 PRHDT and CDR2 FYEKMQ (reference sequence). The DNA of the CDR3 is TGTGCCAGCAGCTTCTCGACTAGCGGTCGCACAGATACGCAGTATTTT. This encodes CASSFSTSGRTDTQYF. The whole variable domain, remainder taken from reference TRBV13 and TRBJ2-3, is AAGVIQSPRHLIKEKRETATLKCYPIPRHDTVYWYQQGPGQDPQFLISFYEKMQSDKGSIPDRFSAQQFSDYHSELNMSSLELGDSALYFCASSFSTSGRTDTQYFGPGTRLTVL.

V gene TRBV11-2 combines with J gene TRBJ2-7; D remains ambiguous. With 0 bases removed from V and 7 bases from J, the gap between germline ends came to 10 bases. This CDR3 region has 13 residues. Germline V gives CDR1 SGHAT, CDR2 FQNNGV. The CDR3 region has the DNA TGTGCCAGCAGCTTAGATCTTTCGCGGGAGCAGTACTTC. This encodes CASSLDLSREQYF. Together with reference TRBV11-2 and TRBJ2-7, the CDR3 gives the full variable domain: EAGVAQSPRYKIIEKRQSVAFWCNPISGHATLYWYQQILGQGPKLLIQFQNNGVVDDSQLPKDRFSAERLKGVDSTLKIQPAKLEDSAVYLCASSLDLSREQYFGPGTRLTVT.

A single count supports this clone. V gene TRBV7-3 combines with J gene TRBJ2-5, with 7 positions matching TRBD2. Germline CDR1 and CDR2: SGHTA and FQGTGA. J was trimmed by 4 bases and V by 0 bases; bases with no gene match: 5. This CDR3 has 15 amino acids. Here the CDR3 reads CASSLTGGLIETQYF. The CDR3 DNA reads TGTGCCAGCAGCTTAACGGGAGGGCTCATAGAGACCCAGTACTTC.